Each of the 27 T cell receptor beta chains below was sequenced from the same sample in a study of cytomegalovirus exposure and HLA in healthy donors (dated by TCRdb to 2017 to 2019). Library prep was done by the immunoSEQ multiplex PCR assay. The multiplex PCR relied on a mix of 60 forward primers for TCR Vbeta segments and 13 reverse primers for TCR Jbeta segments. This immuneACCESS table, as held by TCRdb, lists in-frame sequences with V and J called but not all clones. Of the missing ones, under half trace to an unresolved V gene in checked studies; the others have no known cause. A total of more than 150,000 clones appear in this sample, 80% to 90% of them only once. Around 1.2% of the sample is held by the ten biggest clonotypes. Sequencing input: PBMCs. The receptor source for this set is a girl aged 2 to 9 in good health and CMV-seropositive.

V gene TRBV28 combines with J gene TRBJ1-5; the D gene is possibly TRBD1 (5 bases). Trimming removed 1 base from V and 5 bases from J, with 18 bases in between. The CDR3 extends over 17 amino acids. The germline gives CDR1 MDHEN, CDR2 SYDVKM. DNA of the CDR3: TGTGCCAGCAGTTTATACGGGCGGGCCGGGGGATATCAGCCCCAGCATTTT. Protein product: CASSLYGRAGGYQPQHF.

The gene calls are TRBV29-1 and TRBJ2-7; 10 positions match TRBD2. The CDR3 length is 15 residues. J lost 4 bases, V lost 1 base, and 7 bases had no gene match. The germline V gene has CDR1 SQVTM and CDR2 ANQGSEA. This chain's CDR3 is CSVEGNSGRAYEQYF. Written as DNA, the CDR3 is TGCAGCGTTGAAGGGAACAGCGGGAGGGCTTACGAGCAGTACTTC.

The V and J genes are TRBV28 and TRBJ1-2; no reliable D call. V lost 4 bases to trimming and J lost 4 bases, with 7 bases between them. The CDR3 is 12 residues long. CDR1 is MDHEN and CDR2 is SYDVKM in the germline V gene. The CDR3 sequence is CASSSIAYGYTF. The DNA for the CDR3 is TGTGCCAGCAGTTCCATAGCCTATGGCTACACCTTC.

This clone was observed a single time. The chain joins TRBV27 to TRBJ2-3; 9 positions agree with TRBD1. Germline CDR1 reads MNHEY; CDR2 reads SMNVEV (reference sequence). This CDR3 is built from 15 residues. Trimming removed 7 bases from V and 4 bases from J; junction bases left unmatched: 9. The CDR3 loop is CASTSTGGLADTQYF. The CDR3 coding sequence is TGTGCCAGCACCTCGACAGGGGGATTAGCAGATACGCAGTATTTT.

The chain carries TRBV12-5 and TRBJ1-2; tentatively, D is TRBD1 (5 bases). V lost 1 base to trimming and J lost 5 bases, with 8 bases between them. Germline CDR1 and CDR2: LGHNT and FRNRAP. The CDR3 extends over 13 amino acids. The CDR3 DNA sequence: TGTGCTAGTGGTTTGGACAAGGGGTATGGCTACACCTTC. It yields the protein CASGLDKGYGYTF.

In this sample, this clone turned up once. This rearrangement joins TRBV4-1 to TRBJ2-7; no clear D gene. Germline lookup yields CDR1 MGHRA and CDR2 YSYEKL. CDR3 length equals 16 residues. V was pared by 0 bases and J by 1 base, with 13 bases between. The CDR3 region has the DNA TGCGCCAGCAGCCAAGAAGACCAGGCCCCATCCTACGAGCAGTACTTC. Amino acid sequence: CASSQEDQAPSYEQYF.

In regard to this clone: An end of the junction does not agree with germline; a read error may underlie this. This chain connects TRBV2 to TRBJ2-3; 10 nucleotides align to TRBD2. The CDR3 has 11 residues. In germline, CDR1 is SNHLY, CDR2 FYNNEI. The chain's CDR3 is CASSELAGVPF. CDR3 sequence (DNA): TGTGCCAGCAGTGAACTAGCGGGAGTGCCTTTT.

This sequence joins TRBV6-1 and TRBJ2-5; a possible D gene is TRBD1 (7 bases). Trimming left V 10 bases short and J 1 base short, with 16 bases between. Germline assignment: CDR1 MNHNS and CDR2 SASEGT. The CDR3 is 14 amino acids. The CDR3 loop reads CAIYRGAGQETQYF. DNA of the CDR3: TGTGCCATCTACAGGGGAGCGGGCCAAGAGACCCAGTACTTC.

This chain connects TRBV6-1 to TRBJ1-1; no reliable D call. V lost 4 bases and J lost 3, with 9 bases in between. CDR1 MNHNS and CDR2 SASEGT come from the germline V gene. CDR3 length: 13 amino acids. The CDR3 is CASSARRDTEAFF. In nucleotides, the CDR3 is TGTGCCAGCAGTGCGAGGAGGGACACTGAAGCTTTCTTT.

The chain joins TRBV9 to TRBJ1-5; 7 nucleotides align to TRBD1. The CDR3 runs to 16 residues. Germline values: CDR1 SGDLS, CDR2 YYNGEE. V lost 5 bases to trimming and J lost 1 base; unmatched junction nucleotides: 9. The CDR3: CASSHKGAWSNQPQHF. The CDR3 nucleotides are TGTGCCAGCAGTCACAAGGGGGCGTGGAGCAATCAGCCCCAGCATTTT.

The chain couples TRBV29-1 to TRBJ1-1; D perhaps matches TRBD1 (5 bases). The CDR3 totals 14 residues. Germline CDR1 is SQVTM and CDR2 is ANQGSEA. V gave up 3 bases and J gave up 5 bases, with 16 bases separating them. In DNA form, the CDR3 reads TGCAGCGTTGAGCTGTGGGGCAGGGCTACTGAAGCTTTCTTT. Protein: CSVELWGRATEAFF.

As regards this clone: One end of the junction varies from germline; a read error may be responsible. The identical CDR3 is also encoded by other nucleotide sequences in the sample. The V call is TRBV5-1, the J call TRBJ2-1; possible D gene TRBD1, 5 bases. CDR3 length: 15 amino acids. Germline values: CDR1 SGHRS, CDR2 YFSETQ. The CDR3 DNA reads TGCGCCAGCAGCTTGGAGGGGAACGCCTACAACGAGCAGTTCTTC. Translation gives CASSLEGNAYNEQFF.

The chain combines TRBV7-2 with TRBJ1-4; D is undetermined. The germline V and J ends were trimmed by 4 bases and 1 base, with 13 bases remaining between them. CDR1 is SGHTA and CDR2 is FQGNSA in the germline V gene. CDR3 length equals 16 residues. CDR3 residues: CASSYEVVRTNEKLFF. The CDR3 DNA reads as TGTGCCAGCAGCTATGAGGTCGTGAGAACTAATGAAAAACTGTTTTTT. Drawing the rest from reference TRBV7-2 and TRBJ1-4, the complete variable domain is GAGVSQSPSNKVTEKGKDVELRCDPISGHTALYWYRQSLGQGLEFLIYFQGNSAPDKSGLPSDRFSAERTGGSVSTLTIQRTQQEDSAVYLCASSYEVVRTNEKLFFGSGTQLSVL.

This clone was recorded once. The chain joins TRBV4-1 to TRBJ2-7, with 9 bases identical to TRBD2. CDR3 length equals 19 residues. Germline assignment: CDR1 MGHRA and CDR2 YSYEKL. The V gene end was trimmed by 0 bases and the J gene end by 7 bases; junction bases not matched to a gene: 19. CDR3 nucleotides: TGCGCCAGCAGCCAAGAAAGGAGGGGCGGGGGGGTTTTAAAGCCGGAGCAGTACTTC. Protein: CASSQERRGGGVLKPEQYF.

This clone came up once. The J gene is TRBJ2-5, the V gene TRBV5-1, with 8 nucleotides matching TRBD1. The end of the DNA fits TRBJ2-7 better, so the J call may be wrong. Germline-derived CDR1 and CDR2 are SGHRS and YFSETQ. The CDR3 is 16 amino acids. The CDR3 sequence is CASSFLTGAPSYEQYF. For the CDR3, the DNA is TGCGCCAGCAGCTTTTTGACAGGGGCTCCCTCATACGAGCAGTACTTC.

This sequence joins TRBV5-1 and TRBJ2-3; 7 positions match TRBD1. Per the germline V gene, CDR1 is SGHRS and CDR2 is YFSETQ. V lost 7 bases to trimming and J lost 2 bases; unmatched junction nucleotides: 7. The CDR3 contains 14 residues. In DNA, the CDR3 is TGCGCCAGCGGACCGGGACAGCTCACAGATACGCAGTATTTT. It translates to CASGPGQLTDTQYF.

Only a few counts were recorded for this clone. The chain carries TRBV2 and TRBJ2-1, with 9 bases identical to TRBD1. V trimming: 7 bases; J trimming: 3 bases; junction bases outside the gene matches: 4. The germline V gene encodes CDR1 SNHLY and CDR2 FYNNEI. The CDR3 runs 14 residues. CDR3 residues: CASKTGGLYNEQFF. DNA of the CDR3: TGTGCCAGCAAAACAGGGGGCCTCTACAATGAGCAGTTCTTC.

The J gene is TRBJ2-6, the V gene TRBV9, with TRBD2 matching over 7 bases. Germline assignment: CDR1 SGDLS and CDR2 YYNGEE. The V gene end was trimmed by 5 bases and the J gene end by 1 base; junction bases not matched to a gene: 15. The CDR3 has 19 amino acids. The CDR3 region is CASSPRGWRESSGANVLTF. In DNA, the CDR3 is TGTGCCAGCAGTCCCCGGGGGTGGCGGGAGAGTTCTGGGGCCAACGTCCTGACTTTC. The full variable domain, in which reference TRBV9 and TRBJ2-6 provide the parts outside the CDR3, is DSGVTQTPKHLITATGQRVTLRCSPRSGDLSVYWYQQSLDQGLQFLIQYYNGEERAKGNILERFSAQQFPDLHSELNLSSLELGDSALYFCASSPRGWRESSGANVLTFGAGSRLTVL.

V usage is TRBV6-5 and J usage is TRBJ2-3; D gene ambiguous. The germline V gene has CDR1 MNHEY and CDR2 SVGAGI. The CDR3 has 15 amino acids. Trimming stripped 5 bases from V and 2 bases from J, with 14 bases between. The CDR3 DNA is TGTGCCAGCAGTCTTAGCAGCCTGAACACAGATACGCAGTATTTT. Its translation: CASSLSSLNTDTQYF.

For the CDR3, the DNA is TGCGCCAGCAGCTTGCGGACAGGAAGAAAAGCTTTCTTT. This encodes CASSLRTGRKAFF. V is TRBV5-1 and J is TRBJ1-1; 7 nucleotides agree with TRBD1. J was trimmed by 9 bases and V by 1 base; bases with no gene match: 6. From germline, CDR1 is SGHRS and CDR2 YFSETQ. This CDR3 has 13 residues.

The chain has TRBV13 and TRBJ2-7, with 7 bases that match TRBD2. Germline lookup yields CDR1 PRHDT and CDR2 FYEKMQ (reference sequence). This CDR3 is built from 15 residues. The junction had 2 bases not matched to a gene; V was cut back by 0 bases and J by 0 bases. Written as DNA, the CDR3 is TGTGCCAGCAGCTTAGGGCCGGGGGGCTCCTACGAGCAGTACTTC. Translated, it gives CASSLGPGGSYEQYF.

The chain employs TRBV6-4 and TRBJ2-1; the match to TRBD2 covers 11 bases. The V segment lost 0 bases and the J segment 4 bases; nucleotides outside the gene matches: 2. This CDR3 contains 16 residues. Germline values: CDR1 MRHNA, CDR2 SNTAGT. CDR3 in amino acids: CASSDSLAGEYNEQFF. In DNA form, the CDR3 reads TGTGCCAGCAGTGACTCACTAGCGGGGGAGTACAATGAGCAGTTCTTC.

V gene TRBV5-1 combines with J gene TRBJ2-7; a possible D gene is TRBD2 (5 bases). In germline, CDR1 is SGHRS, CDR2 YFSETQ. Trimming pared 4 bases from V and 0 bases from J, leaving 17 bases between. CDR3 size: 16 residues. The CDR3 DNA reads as TGCGCCAGCAGCCCCCGACGAGGGAGCAGCTCCTACGAGCAGTACTTC. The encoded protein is CASSPRRGSSSYEQYF. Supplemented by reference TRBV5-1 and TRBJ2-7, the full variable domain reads KAGVTQTPRYLIKTRGQQVTLSCSPISGHRSVSWYQQTPGQGLQFLFEYFSETQRNKGNFPGRFSGRQFSNSRSEMNVSTLELGDSALYLCASSPRRGSSSYEQYFGPGTRLTVT.

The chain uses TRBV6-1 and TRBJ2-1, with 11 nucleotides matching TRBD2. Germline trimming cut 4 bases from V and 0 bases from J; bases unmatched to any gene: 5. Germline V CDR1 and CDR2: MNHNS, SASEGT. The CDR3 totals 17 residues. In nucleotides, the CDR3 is TGTGCCAGCAGTGCCACTAGCGGGGGCTTCTCCTACAATGAGCAGTTCTTC. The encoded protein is CASSATSGGFSYNEQFF.

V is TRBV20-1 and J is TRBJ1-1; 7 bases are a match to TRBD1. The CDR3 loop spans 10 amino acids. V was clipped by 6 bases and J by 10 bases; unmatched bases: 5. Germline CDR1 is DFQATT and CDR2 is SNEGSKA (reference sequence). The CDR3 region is CSASRGRAFF. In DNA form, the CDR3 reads TGCAGTGCCAGCAGGGGGAGAGCTTTCTTT.

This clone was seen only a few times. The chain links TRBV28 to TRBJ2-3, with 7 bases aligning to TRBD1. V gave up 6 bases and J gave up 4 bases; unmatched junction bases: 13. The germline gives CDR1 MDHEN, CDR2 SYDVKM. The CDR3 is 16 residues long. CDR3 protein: CASSPRTGVIADTQYF. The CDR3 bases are TGTGCCAGCAGCCCCCGTACAGGGGTAATTGCAGATACGCAGTATTTT.

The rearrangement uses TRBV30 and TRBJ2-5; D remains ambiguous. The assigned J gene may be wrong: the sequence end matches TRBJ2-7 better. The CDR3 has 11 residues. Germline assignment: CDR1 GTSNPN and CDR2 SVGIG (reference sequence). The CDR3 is CAWIETYEQYF. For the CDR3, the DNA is TGTGCCTGGATCGAAACCTACGAGCAGTACTTC.